Listed below are T cell receptor beta chains from one sample, sequenced in a study of cytomegalovirus exposure and HLA in healthy donors. Sequencing used immunoSEQ multiplex PCR; TCRdb keeps in-frame clones, though not all of them. The sample yields approximately 150,000 clones, around 85% seen once. Source material: PBMCs. All receptors come from a human donor in good health. CDR3s include the opening cysteine and the closing phenylalanine or tryptophan. The D gene is left open where the match is weak. Where a row states a size, it is once, few, many or the class of an expanded clone; other rows omit it.

D: -
V: TRBV7-8
size: -
J: TRBJ2-7
DNA: TGTGCCAGCAGCTTAGACAGGGACGAGCAGTACTTC
CDR3: CASSLDRDEQYF

D: TRBD1
V: TRBV7-2
size: -
J: TRBJ2-5
DNA: TGTGCCAGCAGCACAGGGACAGGACAGGGCCGGACCCAGTACTTC
CDR3: CASSTGTGQGRTQYF

D: -
V: TRBV20-1
size: -
J: TRBJ2-5
DNA: TGCAGTGGACTACACCAAGAGACCCAGTACTTC
CDR3: CSGLHQETQYF

D: -
V: TRBV5-6
size: once
J: TRBJ1-2
DNA: TGTGCCAGCAGCTCTCAAACAGGTCCCCTTTGGGGCTACACCTTC
CDR3: CASSSQTGPLWGYTF

D: -
V: TRBV10-3
size: -
J: TRBJ1-6
DNA: TGTGCCATCGCCCCTCGACAGGATAATTCACCCCTCCACTTT
CDR3: CAIAPRQDNSPLHF

D: TRBD1
V: TRBV14
size: -
J: TRBJ2-7
DNA: TGTGCCAGCAGCCTCCCGGGACAGCCCTCCTACGAGCAGTACTTC
CDR3: CASSLPGQPSYEQYF

D: TRBD2
V: TRBV7-2
size: -
J: TRBJ2-3
DNA: TGTGCCAGCAGCCTACCCGGGACTACGGATACGCAGTATTTT
CDR3: CASSLPGTTDTQYF

D: TRBD1
V: TRBV4-3
size: -
J: TRBJ2-1
DNA: TGCGCCAGCAGCCAATGGGACAGGTCCAATGAGCAGTTCTTC
CDR3: CASSQWDRSNEQFF

D: -
V: TRBV7-2
size: -
J: TRBJ2-6
DNA: TGTGCCATTACAGGGCTCTCTGGGGCCAACGTCCTGACTTTC
CDR3: CAITGLSGANVLTF

D: -
V: TRBV7-2
size: -
J: TRBJ1-2
DNA: TGTGCCAGCAGCTCATTAGGGGGCTATGGCTACACCTTC
CDR3: CASSSLGGYGYTF

D: -
V: TRBV15
size: -
J: TRBJ1-2
DNA: TGTGCCACCAGCAGCCCTAAAAGGGGGGGCTACACCTTC
CDR3: CATSSPKRGGYTF

D: -
V: TRBV2
size: -
J: TRBJ2-5
DNA: TGTGCCAGCAGTGAAGTCTCACAGGCTACCGAGACCCAGTACTTC
CDR3: CASSEVSQATETQYF

D: -
V: TRBV5-1
size: -
J: TRBJ1-2
DNA: TGCGCCAGCAGCTTGGGTCCAGGGGAAGGCAACTATGGCTACACCTTC
CDR3: CASSLGPGEGNYGYTF

D: TRBD1
V: TRBV4-1
size: -
J: TRBJ2-6
DNA: TGCGCCAGCAGCCATGGGACAGGGAGATCTGGGGCCAACGTCCTGACTTTC
CDR3: CASSHGTGRSGANVLTF

D: -
V: TRBV7-8
size: once
J: TRBJ2-2
DNA: TGTGCCAGCAGCTTCCCATCCCGGGTCGGCACCGGGGAGCTGTTTTTT
CDR3: CASSFPSRVGTGELFF

D: -
V: TRBV7-9
size: few
J: TRBJ1-2
DNA: TGTGCCAGCAGCTTAGTAGGGGCCCCCTATGGCTACACCTTC
CDR3: CASSLVGAPYGYTF

D: TRBD1
V: TRBV27
size: -
J: TRBJ2-2
DNA: TGTGCCAGCAGTTTAATGCCGGGACAGGCTACCGGGGAGCTGTTTTTT
CDR3: CASSLMPGQATGELFF

D: -
V: TRBV27
size: -
J: TRBJ2-1
DNA: TGTGCCAGCAGTTTATCAGGGAGCTCCTACAATGAGCAGTTCTTC
CDR3: CASSLSGSSYNEQFF

D: -
V: TRBV10-3
size: -
J: TRBJ1-5
DNA: TGTGCCATCAGTGAGGGCAGTGTTTTATATCAGCCCCAGCATTTT
CDR3: CAISEGSVLYQPQHF

D: -
V: TRBV2
size: -
J: TRBJ2-3
DNA: TGTGCCAGCAGTGGACAGACCACAGATACGCAGTATTTT
CDR3: CASSGQTTDTQYF

D: -
V: TRBV5-6
size: -
J: TRBJ2-7
DNA: TGTGCCAGCAGCGGGGGGTTAGGGGCCCACTACGAGCAGTACTTC
CDR3: CASSGGLGAHYEQYF

D: TRBD2
V: TRBV7-9
size: once
J: TRBJ2-7
DNA: TGTGCCAGCAGCTTAGTTGGTAGCGGGGCTTACGAGCAGTACTTC
CDR3: CASSLVGSGAYEQYF

D: TRBD1
V: TRBV5-1
size: -
J: TRBJ2-5
DNA: TGCGCCAGCAGCGGGGGGGGACAGGGACCTCAAGAGACCCAGTACTTC
CDR3: CASSGGGQGPQETQYF